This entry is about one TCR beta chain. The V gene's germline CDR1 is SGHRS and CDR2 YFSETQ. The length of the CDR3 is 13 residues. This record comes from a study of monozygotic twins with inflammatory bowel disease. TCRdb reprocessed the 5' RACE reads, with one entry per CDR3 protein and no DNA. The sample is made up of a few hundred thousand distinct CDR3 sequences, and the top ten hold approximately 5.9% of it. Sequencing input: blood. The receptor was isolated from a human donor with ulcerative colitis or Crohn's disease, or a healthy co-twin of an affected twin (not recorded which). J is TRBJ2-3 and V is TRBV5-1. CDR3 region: CASSLEGTDTQYF.